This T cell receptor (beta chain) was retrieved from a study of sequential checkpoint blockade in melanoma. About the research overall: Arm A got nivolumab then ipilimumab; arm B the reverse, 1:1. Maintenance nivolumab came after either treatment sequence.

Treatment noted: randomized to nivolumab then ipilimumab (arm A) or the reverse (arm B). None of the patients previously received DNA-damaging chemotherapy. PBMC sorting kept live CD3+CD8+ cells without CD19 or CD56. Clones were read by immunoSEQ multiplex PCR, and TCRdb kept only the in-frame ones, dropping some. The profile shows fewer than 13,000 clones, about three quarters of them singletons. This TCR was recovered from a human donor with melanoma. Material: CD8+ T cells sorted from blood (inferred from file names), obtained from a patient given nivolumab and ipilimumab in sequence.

The CDR3 nucleotides are TGTGCCAGCAGTGACTCAGAACTAGCGGCTGGGGGACAGTTCTTC. Protein: CASSDSELAAGGQFF. The chain recombines TRBV6-4 with TRBJ2-1; 8 bases agree with TRBD2. Looked up from germline, CDR1 is MRHNA and CDR2 is SNTAGT. The CDR3 length is 15 residues. V was pared by 0 bases and J by 13 bases, with 11 bases of the junction left unmatched.